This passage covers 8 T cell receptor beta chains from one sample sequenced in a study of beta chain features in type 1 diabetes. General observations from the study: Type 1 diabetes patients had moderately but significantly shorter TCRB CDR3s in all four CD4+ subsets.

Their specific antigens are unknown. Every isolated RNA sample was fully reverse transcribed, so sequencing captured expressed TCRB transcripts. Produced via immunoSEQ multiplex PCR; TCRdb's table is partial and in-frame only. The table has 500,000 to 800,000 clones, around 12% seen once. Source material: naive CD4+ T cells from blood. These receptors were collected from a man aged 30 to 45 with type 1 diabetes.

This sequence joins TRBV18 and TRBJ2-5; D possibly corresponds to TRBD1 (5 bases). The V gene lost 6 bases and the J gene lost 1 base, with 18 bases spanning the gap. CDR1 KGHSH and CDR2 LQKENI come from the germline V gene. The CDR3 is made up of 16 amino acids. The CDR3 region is CASSQQPTGVQETQYF. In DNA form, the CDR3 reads TGTGCCAGCTCCCAGCAGCCTACAGGAGTCCAAGAGACCCAGTACTTC.

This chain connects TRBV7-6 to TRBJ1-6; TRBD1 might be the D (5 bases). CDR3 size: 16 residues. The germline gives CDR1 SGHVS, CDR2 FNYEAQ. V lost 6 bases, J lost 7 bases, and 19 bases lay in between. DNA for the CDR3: TGTGCCAGCAGTTCCCTAAGAGGAGGGGTCAATTCACCCCTCCACTTT. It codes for CASSSLRGGVNSPLHF.

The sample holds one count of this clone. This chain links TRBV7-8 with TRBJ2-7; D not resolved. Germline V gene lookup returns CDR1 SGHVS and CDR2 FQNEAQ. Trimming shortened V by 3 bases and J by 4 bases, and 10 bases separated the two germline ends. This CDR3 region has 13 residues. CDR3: CASSLGEEYEQYF. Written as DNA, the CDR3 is TGTGCCAGCAGCTTGGGCGAGGAATACGAGCAGTACTTC.

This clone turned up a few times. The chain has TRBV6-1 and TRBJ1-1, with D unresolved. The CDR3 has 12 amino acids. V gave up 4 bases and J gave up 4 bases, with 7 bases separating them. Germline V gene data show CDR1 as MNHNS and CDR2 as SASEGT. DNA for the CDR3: TGTGCCAGCAGTGTTTGGGGCACTGAAGCTTTCTTT. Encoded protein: CASSVWGTEAFF.

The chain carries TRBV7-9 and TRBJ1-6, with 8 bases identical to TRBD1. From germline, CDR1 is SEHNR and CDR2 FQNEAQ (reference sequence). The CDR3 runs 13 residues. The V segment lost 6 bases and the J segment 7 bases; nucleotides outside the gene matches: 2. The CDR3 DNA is TGTGCCAGCAGGACAGGGGCGAATTCACCCCTCCACTTT. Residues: CASRTGANSPLHF.

The CDR3 region has the DNA TGTGCCAGCAGTTTAGGGCAACACACTCAGTACTTC. Its translation is CASSLGQHTQYF. This chain joins TRBV28 and TRBJ2-4; D remains ambiguous. This CDR3 comprises 12 residues. V gave up 2 bases and J gave up 12 bases, with 11 bases separating them. From germline, CDR1 is MDHEN and CDR2 SYDVKM.

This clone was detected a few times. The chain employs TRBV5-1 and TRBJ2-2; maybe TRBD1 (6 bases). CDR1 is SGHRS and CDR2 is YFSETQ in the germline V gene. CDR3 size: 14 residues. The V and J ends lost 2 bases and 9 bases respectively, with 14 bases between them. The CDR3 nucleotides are TGCGCCAGCAGCTTACAGGGAATTGGCTGGGAGCTGTTTTTT. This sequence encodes CASSLQGIGWELFF.

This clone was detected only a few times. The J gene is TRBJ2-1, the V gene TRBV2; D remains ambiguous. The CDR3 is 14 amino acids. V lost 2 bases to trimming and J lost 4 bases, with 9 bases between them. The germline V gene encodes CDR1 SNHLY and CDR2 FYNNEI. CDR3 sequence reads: CASSERAAYNEQFF. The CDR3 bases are TGTGCCAGCAGTGAACGGGCAGCTTACAATGAGCAGTTCTTC.